This TCR beta chain stems from a study of blood T cell repertoires in COVID-19. Study in general: Both acute and convalescent COVID-19 samples were obtained from the United States, Italy and Spain. PBMCs, B-cell-depleted T cells, or T cells provided the cDNA or gDNA that made up the material.

The germline V gene encodes CDR1 SGHDT and CDR2 YYEEEE. V was shortened by 1 base and J by 5 bases, with 13 bases between the two germline ends. The CDR3 is made up of 14 amino acids. Only in-frame clones appear in the TCRdb table, and some are missing; sequencing was by immunoSEQ multiplex PCR. The top ten hold about 4.9% of the sample, which has 150,000 to 200,000 clones, just over 90% seen once. This clone was counted a single time. This rearrangement joins TRBV5-6 to TRBJ2-7; D remains unclear. The material sequenced was peripheral blood. The TCR sequence derives from a man younger than 35 with COVID-19, enrolled during active disease. DNA of the CDR3: TGTGCCAGCAGCTTGTCTGGCCATCTCGACGAGCAGTACTTC. It yields the protein CASSLSGHLDEQYF.